These T cell receptor beta chains were read from a single sample in a study of shared clonotypes between healthy human individuals. This table comes from immunoSEQ multiplex PCR, and its TCRdb copy is limited to in-frame clones, with some not included. The sample holds about 2.1 million clones; over 85% are singletons and the top ten take 1.5% to 2%. The sequencing sample was made of naive CD8+ T cells from PBMCs. The receptor source for this set is a man between 18 and 29 years old in good health. Some clones in this sample may be carry-over from other donors' samples. The CDR3 runs from the conserved cysteine through the conserved F or W. The order of the fields is J gene, V gene, CDR3 protein.

>TRBJ2-5|TRBV25-1
CASSDTRGRQETQYF
>TRBJ1-5|TRBV21-1
CASRKDWSNQPQHF
>TRBJ2-3|TRBV10-3
CAISESKGLQTDTQYF
>TRBJ2-7|TRBV5-5
CASSSVGNGEQYF
>TRBJ2-5|TRBV27
CASSMGLAGNPQETQYF
>TRBJ2-7|TRBV5-8
CASSFSQGAYEQYF
>TRBJ1-1|TRBV19
CASSRLQGGTEAFF
>TRBJ1-5|TRBV10-3
CAISEAGQGSNQPQHF
>TRBJ2-1|TRBV11-2
CASSLAFLGQDMDEQFF
>TRBJ2-1|TRBV9
CASSGGGTSANEQFF
>TRBJ1-2|TRBV11-2
CASTLGQGAYGYTF
>TRBJ2-1|TRBV13
CASSLGGLAGAGEQFF
>TRBJ1-2|TRBV29-1
CSVILGYTF
>TRBJ2-2|TRBV27
CATGSSNTGELFF
>TRBJ2-1|TRBV7-9
CASSPSGTYNEQFF
>TRBJ1-2|TRBV5-1
CASSWGQAGYTF
>TRBJ2-1|TRBV5-1
CASSPRTSGSLNEQFF
>TRBJ2-6|TRBV27
CASSLGPSSGANVLTF
>TRBJ2-7|TRBV7-9
CASSLDGHAYEQYF
>TRBJ1-2|TRBV19
CASSLGREGYGYTF
>TRBJ2-2|TRBV21-1
CASSKAGTGKKLFF